Following are 28 T cell receptor beta chains from one sample sequenced in a study of T-cell memory formation after mild COVID-19. TCRdb recomputed calls from the 5' RACE reads with MiXCR, one row per CDR3 protein. The sample shows approximately 180,000 distinct CDR3 sequences, 16% of them seen only once. The specimen was PBMCs or a T cell subset sorted from them (not recorded which). The origin of the receptors is an adult woman who had mild COVID-19 (a few samples of this study predate the infection). Cell type and time point are not known.

The genes are TRBV9 and TRBJ2-2; D gene ambiguous. Germline assignment: CDR1 SGDLS and CDR2 YYNGEE. V gave up 1 base and J gave up 1 base, with 5 bases separating them. This CDR3 contains 14 residues. For the CDR3, the DNA is TGTGCCAGCAGCGTATCCGGGAACACCGGGGAGCTGTTTTTT. Its translation is CASSVSGNTGELFF.

This clonotype came up a few times. The chain is built from TRBV5-1 and TRBJ2-7; no clear D gene. This CDR3 comprises 13 residues. Germline CDR1 and CDR2: SGHRS and YFSETQ. V was shortened by 5 bases and J by 7 bases, with 16 bases between the two germline ends. The CDR3 coding sequence is TGCGCCAGCAGGTTAAATCTAATGGGTGAGCAGTACTTC. As protein: CASRLNLMGEQYF.

The V and J genes are TRBV5-8 and TRBJ2-1; 10 bases fit TRBD2. With 0 bases clipped from V and 8 bases from J, the junction kept 5 bases outside the gene matches. Germline assignment: CDR1 SGHTS and CDR2 YDEGEE. The CDR3 sequence is 15 residues long. The DNA of the CDR3 is TGTGCCAGCAGCTTGGGTAGCGGGGGGACCTATGAGCAGTTCTTC. Amino acid sequence: CASSLGSGGTYEQFF.

This clonotype has ten or more counts. J is TRBJ2-1 and V is TRBV5-1, with no clear D. Per germline, CDR1 SGHRS and CDR2 YFSETQ. The CDR3 covers 12 residues. V was cut by 0 bases and J by 8 bases, with 6 bases left in between. This CDR3 is CASSLGRDEQFF. The CDR3, as DNA: TGCGCCAGCAGCTTGGGGCGCGATGAGCAGTTCTTC.

The chain uses TRBV5-1 and TRBJ1-1; D is undetermined. This CDR3 is 13 amino acids long. V dropped 3 bases and J dropped 1 base, with 7 bases sitting between them. Looked up from germline, CDR1 is SGHRS and CDR2 is YFSETQ. The CDR3 loop is CASSSDKNTEAFF. DNA for the CDR3: TGCGCCAGCAGCTCCGACAAGAACACTGAAGCTTTCTTT. The full variable domain, with the rest looked up from reference TRBV5-1 and TRBJ1-1, is KAGVTQTPRYLIKTRGQQVTLSCSPISGHRSVSWYQQTPGQGLQFLFEYFSETQRNKGNFPGRFSGRQFSNSRSEMNVSTLELGDSALYLCASSSDKNTEAFFGQGTRLTVV.

This clonotype has just a few counts. The rearrangement links TRBV29-1 to TRBJ2-7; no reliable D call. Germline values: CDR1 SQVTM, CDR2 ANQGSEA. The CDR3 consists of 14 residues. Trimming stripped 4 bases from V and 0 bases from J, with 13 bases between. CDR3 in amino acids: CSVVAGLSSYEQYF. CDR3 nucleotides: TGCAGCGTTGTAGCTGGCCTCAGCTCCTACGAGCAGTACTTC.

V is TRBV3-1 and J is TRBJ1-1, with D possibly matching TRBD1 (5 bases). This CDR3 is 13 amino acids long. CDR1 LGHDT and CDR2 YNNKEL come from the germline V gene (reference sequence). V lost 1 base to trimming and J lost 4 bases, with 7 bases between them. The CDR3 DNA sequence: TGTGCCAGCAGCCAAGGGGGGTTCACTGAAGCTTTCTTT. It translates to CASSQGGFTEAFF. Using reference TRBV3-1 and TRBJ1-1 for the parts outside the CDR3, the full variable domain is DTAVSQTPKYLVTQMGNDKSIKCEQNLGHDTMYWYKQDSKKFLKIMFSYNNKELIINETVPNRFSPKSPDKAHLNLHINSLELGDSAVYFCASSQGGFTEAFFGQGTRLTVV.

This chain connects TRBV10-3 to TRBJ2-5; perhaps TRBD2 as D (7 bases). This CDR3 comprises 15 residues. CDR1 is ENHRY, CDR2 SYGVKD, per germline. Deletions cut 4 bases from V and 2 bases from J, with 14 bases between. The CDR3 sequence: CAISVGGVLQETQYF. CDR3 nucleotide sequence: TGTGCCATCAGTGTAGGGGGGGTTCTTCAAGAGACCCAGTACTTC.

There are a few counts of this clonotype. The J gene is TRBJ2-7, the V gene TRBV6-6; D may be TRBD1 (5 bases). Trimming took 2 bases from V and 2 from J, leaving 16 bases between them. This CDR3 contains 16 residues. Germline values: CDR1 MNHNY, CDR2 SVGAGI (reference sequence). CDR3 loop: CASSYGQGGVTYEQYF. CDR3 DNA: TGTGCCAGCAGTTACGGGCAGGGTGGAGTCACCTACGAGCAGTACTTC.

The V call is TRBV12-3 or TRBV12-4, the J call TRBJ1-1; the D gene is possibly TRBD1 (5 bases). The V gene lost 4 bases and the J gene lost 3 bases, with 18 bases spanning the gap. CDR3 length equals 16 residues. The CDR3 DNA is TGTGCCAGCAGTTCCCATGGGGGGGGTCCGGACACTGAAGCTTTCTTT. As protein: CASSSHGGGPDTEAFF.

The chain joins TRBV12-3 or TRBV12-4 to TRBJ1-5; the D gene is possibly TRBD1 (6 bases). V shed 3 bases and J shed 0 bases, with 9 bases lying between them. The CDR3 runs 15 residues. The CDR3 region is CASSLAGDSNQPQHF. The CDR3 nucleotides are TGTGCCAGCAGTTTGGCAGGGGATAGCAATCAGCCCCAGCATTTT.

This clonotype was counted only a few times. This chain uses TRBV5-1 with TRBJ2-5, with 7 bases identical to TRBD1. CDR1 and CDR2 (germline): SGHRS, YFSETQ. The CDR3 is made up of 15 amino acids. With V trimmed by 4 bases and J by 5 bases, 11 bases remained unmatched. Written as DNA, the CDR3 is TGCGCCAGCAGCCGCTCTCTCGAGGGGGCGGAGACCCAGTACTTC. It is translated as CASSRSLEGAETQYF.

This chain uses TRBV5-6 with TRBJ2-7; D possibly corresponds to TRBD2 (5 bases). The CDR3 sequence is 15 residues long. Germline CDR1 SGHDT, CDR2 YYEEEE. The V and J ends lost 0 bases and 1 base respectively, with 11 bases between them. CDR3 DNA sequence: TGTGCCAGCAGCTTGGTAAGGTGGGAGTCCTACGAGCAGTACTTC. Protein sequence: CASSLVRWESYEQYF.

This CDR3 is CASSSTGVGSGANVLTF. The DNA for the CDR3 is TGCGCCAGCAGCTCCACAGGGGTTGGCTCTGGGGCCAACGTCCTGACTTTC. The chain carries TRBV5-1 and TRBJ2-6; 7 bases are a match to TRBD1. In germline, CDR1 is SGHRS, CDR2 YFSETQ. The V gene end was trimmed by 3 bases and the J gene end by 0 bases; junction bases not matched to a gene: 6. This CDR3 comprises 17 residues.

This clonotype showed up just a few times. This sequence joins TRBV11-2 and TRBJ2-2, with D unclear. Between the trimmed V and J ends, which lost 6 bases and 4 bases, there was a span of 15 bases. This CDR3 has 15 amino acids. Per the germline V gene, CDR1 is SGHAT and CDR2 is FQNNGV. The CDR3 sequence is CASRPSWAGTGELFF. As DNA, the CDR3 is TGTGCCAGCAGACCAAGCTGGGCCGGCACCGGGGAGCTGTTTTTT.

The chain joins TRBV9 to TRBJ1-2; D call uncertain. The germline V gene has CDR1 SGDLS and CDR2 YYNGEE. Between the trimmed V and J ends, which lost 1 base and 0 bases, there was a span of 10 bases. The CDR3 has 15 amino acids. CDR3 sequence (DNA): TGTGCCAGCAGCGTAAACCCCAGCCCTAACTATGGCTACACCTTC. It translates to CASSVNPSPNYGYTF.

This clonotype was seen a few times. The V gene is TRBV7-9, the J gene TRBJ2-5; D remains ambiguous. The CDR3 runs to 15 residues. CDR1 is SEHNR and CDR2 is FQNEAQ in the germline V gene (reference sequence). The ends were cut back, 1 base at V and 0 bases at J, with 9 bases in the middle. For the CDR3, the DNA is TGTGCCAGCAGCTTAGACGTCGGCCACCAAGAGACCCAGTACTTC. Its translation: CASSLDVGHQETQYF.

V gene TRBV4-3 combines with J gene TRBJ1-5; 9 nucleotides line up with TRBD1. CDR3 length equals 16 residues. V dropped 2 bases and J dropped 5; count of bases not matched to a gene: 7. CDR1 is LGHNA and CDR2 is YSLEER in the germline V gene. CDR3: CASSQTLGTGYQPQHF. The CDR3 DNA is TGCGCCAGCAGCCAAACCCTCGGGACAGGGTATCAGCCCCAGCATTTT.

The V call is TRBV4-2, the J call TRBJ2-7; TRBD2 matches 10 bases. J lost 1 base, V lost 2 bases, and 8 bases had no gene match. Per germline, CDR1 LGHNA and CDR2 YNFKEQ. CDR3 length: 17 residues. The chain's CDR3 is CASSQLGLAERSYEQYF. The CDR3 DNA reads as TGTGCCAGCAGCCAACTCGGACTAGCGGAGAGGTCCTACGAGCAGTACTTC.

In its sample, this clonotype was seen a few times. This chain joins TRBV7-6 and TRBJ2-4, with D unresolved. CDR1 is SGHVS, CDR2 FNYEAQ, per germline. The CDR3 totals 15 residues. Trimming removed 5 bases from V and 1 base from J, with 12 bases in between. The CDR3 sequence is CASSPAVGAKNIQYF. The DNA of the CDR3 is TGTGCCAGCAGCCCCGCCGTTGGGGCCAAAAACATTCAGTACTTC.

The chain is built from TRBV12-3 or TRBV12-4 and TRBJ2-7; D may match TRBD1 or TRBD2 (6 bases each). V lost 4 bases to trimming and J lost 8 bases, with 21 bases between them. The CDR3 length is 15 residues. This CDR3 is CASSWRDTLSSQQYF. In nucleotides, the CDR3 is TGTGCCAGCAGTTGGCGGGACACTCTGAGTAGTCAGCAGTACTTC.

The V gene is TRBV7-3, the J gene TRBJ2-3; 8 nucleotides line up with TRBD2. With 5 bases clipped from V and 4 bases from J, the junction kept 11 bases outside the gene matches. Germline loops: CDR1 SGHTA, CDR2 FQGTGA. CDR3 size: 16 residues. The CDR3 spells CASSPGRGLESDTQYF. The CDR3 DNA sequence: TGTGCCAGCAGCCCGGGGCGGGGACTAGAGTCAGATACGCAGTATTTT.

This clonotype came up many times. The rearrangement links TRBV7-2 to TRBJ2-1; 12 bases line up with TRBD2. Trimming removed 5 bases from V and 9 bases from J; junction bases left unmatched: 8. This CDR3 is 15 amino acids long. Germline V gene sequence: CDR1 SGHTA, CDR2 FQGNSA. CDR3 protein: CASSPLAGGPGEQFF. Here the CDR3 DNA reads TGTGCCAGCAGCCCCCTAGCGGGAGGGCCCGGTGAGCAGTTCTTC.

This clonotype appeared a few times. The chain couples TRBV20-1 to TRBJ2-3, with TRBD2 matching 9 bases. This CDR3 has 15 residues. Germline CDR1 reads DFQATT; CDR2 reads SNEGSKA (reference sequence). The junction had 6 bases not matched to a gene; V was cut back by 4 bases and J by 1 base. The DNA for the CDR3 is TGCAGTGCTACTAAGCGGACTAGCGGCACAGATACGCAGTATTTT. This gives the protein CSATKRTSGTDTQYF.

This clonotype was counted a few times. The V gene is TRBV3-1, the J gene TRBJ1-5; 7 bases align to TRBD1. The CDR3 has 16 amino acids. Germline loops: CDR1 LGHDT, CDR2 YNNKEL (reference sequence). The J segment lost 7 bases and the V segment lost 4 bases, leaving 13 bases of the junction unmatched. The CDR3 region has the DNA TGTGCCAGCAGCCGGACCCCCCGACAGGGCGAACAGCCCCAGCATTTT. Translated: CASSRTPRQGEQPQHF.

J is TRBJ1-1 and V is TRBV7-9; 7 nucleotides line up with TRBD1. The V segment lost 5 bases and the J segment 14 bases; nucleotides outside the gene matches: 14. Germline V CDR1 and CDR2: SEHNR, FQNEAQ (reference sequence). The CDR3 has 13 amino acids. CDR3 loop: CASSQGDSWDGFF. CDR3 nucleotide sequence: TGTGCCAGCAGCCAGGGGGACAGCTGGGACGGCTTCTTT.

The CDR3 sequence is CASGPTGAPIEAFF. For the CDR3, the DNA is TGTGCCAGCGGGCCTACAGGGGCGCCCATTGAAGCTTTCTTT. The chain links TRBV7-9 to TRBJ1-1; 7 bases match TRBD1. CDR1 and CDR2 from the germline V gene are SEHNR and FQNEAQ (reference sequence). This CDR3 is 14 amino acids long. V shed 8 bases, J shed 7 bases, and the junction held 13 bases outside the gene matches. Using reference TRBV7-9 and TRBJ1-1 for the parts outside the CDR3, the full variable domain is DTGVSQNPRHKITKRGQNVTFRCDPISEHNRLYWYRQTLGQGPEFLTYFQNEAQLEKSRLLSDRFSAERPKGSFSTLEIQRTEQGDSAMYLCASGPTGAPIEAFFGQGTRLTVV.

The chain carries TRBV5-1 and TRBJ2-7, with 12 bases lining up with TRBD1. The germline V gene has CDR1 SGHRS and CDR2 YFSETQ. This CDR3 comprises 15 residues. Germline trimming cut 4 bases from V and 3 bases from J; bases unmatched to any gene: 5. Here the CDR3 DNA reads TGCGCCAGCAGCGGGGACAGGGGGCTTAGCTACGAGCAGTACTTC. Translation: CASSGDRGLSYEQYF. The full variable domain, in which reference TRBV5-1 and TRBJ2-7 provide the parts outside the CDR3, is KAGVTQTPRYLIKTRGQQVTLSCSPISGHRSVSWYQQTPGQGLQFLFEYFSETQRNKGNFPGRFSGRQFSNSRSEMNVSTLELGDSALYLCASSGDRGLSYEQYFGPGTRLTVT.